This T cell receptor (beta chain) originates from a study of cytomegalovirus exposure and HLA in healthy donors. Study in general: Genotyping of roughly 400 donors showed that over 65% belonged to the Caucasian-associated ancestry cluster.

Broader study findings: Within the data, a cluster of highly shared sequence variants was likely a sequencing artifact. Available immune exposure information was restricted to CMV serostatus only.

On this clone itself: Its antigen is currently unknown.

A multiplex PCR was run with 60 Vbeta primers and 13 Jbeta primers. Using immunoSEQ multiplex PCR, the repertoire was profiled, and TCRdb retains in-frame clones only, with some absent. The sample includes tens of thousands of clones, around 77% of them seen just once. Germline loops: CDR1 MNHEY, CDR2 SMNVEV (reference sequence). V was clipped by 0 bases and J by 4 bases; unmatched bases: 4. This CDR3 comprises 15 residues. The sequenced sample was PBMCs. The sequence was obtained from a man under 40 in good health and CMV-seronegative. The chain uses TRBV27 and TRBJ2-5, with TRBD1 matching over 8 bases. CDR3 amino acids: CASSLSIDRGETQYF. CDR3 bases: TGTGCCAGCAGTTTATCGATCGACAGGGGAGAGACCCAGTACTTC.